This entry concerns a single T cell receptor beta chain. In this sample, this clone turned up once. The specificity of this receptor is unknown. One base away there is no much larger clone; base qualities are not given. These data originate in a study of Ad26.COV2.S vaccination and SARS-CoV-2 variants (TCRdb year 2021). Turning to the overall study: Vaccine-arm donors came from COV1001, a multicentre, randomized, double-blind, placebo-controlled phase I-IIa trial of Ad26.COV2.S in healthy adults. Ad26.COV2.S was administered intramuscularly at 5 x 10^10 or 1 x 10^11 viral particles, either as a single shot or as two shots given 56 days apart. The specificity and breadth of SARS-CoV-2-reactive T cell receptors after Ad26.COV2.S vaccination were assessed by TCRbeta repertoire sequencing. The TCR-sequenced set comprised approximately 30 samples: approximately 20 Ad26.COV2.S vaccine recipients, 5 placebo recipients and 8 SARS-CoV-2 convalescent individuals. Participants in the trial were split at random into five groups of five each, receiving low-dose or high-dose Ad26.COV2.S once or twice, or else placebo on both occasions. Investigators did not know the trial group allocation while performing experiments and assessing outcomes. General conclusions and limits of the study: Compared with placebo recipients, Ad26.COV2.S recipients showed higher spike-specific TCR breadth (P = 0.0014). Substantial breadth of spike-specific CD8+ and CD4+ T cell responses was reported after vaccination. The study was not powered to compare responses between vaccine doses or regimens. The authors noted that the TCR breadth and depth analyses may have underestimated total T cell responses. Comparable non-spike TCR breadth was observed between vaccine and placebo recipients, consistent with only spike being contained in the vaccine.

TCRbeta CDR3 regions were sequenced with the immunoSEQ Assay. After extraction, genomic DNA underwent amplification by bias-controlled multiplex PCR, followed by high-throughput sequencing. The study's own analysis went as follows. To quantify the absolute abundance of every unique TCRbeta CDR3 region, sequences were collapsed and filtered. T cell fraction was estimated by normalization of TCRbeta template counts to usable DNA, with usable DNA being measured through amplification of reference genes present in all nucleated cells. Repertoire TCRs were annotated as SARS-CoV-2-specific by exact matching of V gene, CDR3 amino acid sequence and J gene to a known reactive TCR set. The reference SARS-CoV-2 TCR set was derived from MIRA and filtered for enrichment in COVID-19-positive ImmuneCODE repertoires, a step that removed public or cross-reactive TCRs. Using the MIRA antigens, annotated TCRs were further analysed by specific ORF or by position within an ORF. Breadth was defined as annotated unique rearrangements over total unique productive rearrangements; depth was the summed frequency of those rearrangements. Two-sided Wilcoxon rank-sum tests were applied when comparing TCR breadth between groups. Not all clones reach the TCRdb copy of this immuneACCESS table, which keeps in-frame sequences only. Checked studies attribute under half of the gap to unresolved V genes and leave the rest unexplained. The DNA was the basis for D and trimming; V, J and clone size are from that table. This sample is represented by approximately 410,000 clones; 88% of them were singletons. 3.5% to 4% of the sample belongs to the ten largest clones.

The treatment or condition label, read with the paper, signifies: roughly 18 received Ad26.COV2.S at low or high dose, single or two shots; roughly five received placebo; per-sample allocation not given. Repertoires of vaccine and placebo recipients were sequenced from samples taken on day 63 after the first injection. Between 29 July and 7 August 2020, Cohort 1b enrolled approximately 26 adults aged 18-55 years at one site in Boston, USA. Ad26.COV2.S was a replication-incompetent adenovirus type 26 vector that expressed a prefusion-stabilized SARS-CoV-2 spike protein derived from the original Wuhan strain. The TCR sequence derives from a person aged 18-65 years who received the Ad26.COV2.S COVID-19 vaccine or a placebo. Sample: peripheral blood, taken in a trial of Ad26.COV2.S vaccine versus placebo.

The encoded CDR3 is CASSYTGPEKLFF. Read as DNA, the sequence is TGTGCCAGCAGTTACACCGGGCCCGAAAAACTGTTTTTT. The chain is made from TRBV6-6 and TRBJ1-4, with the D gene not clear enough to name. The CDR3 spans 13 residues, from the cysteine through the phenylalanine. Only the CDR3 DNA is retained, 39 bases long and in frame from the first base. The V end loses 2 bases and the J end loses 8 bases, and a stretch of 9 bases separates them. CDR1 MNHNY and CDR2 SVGAGI are derived from the germline V gene (reference sequence).